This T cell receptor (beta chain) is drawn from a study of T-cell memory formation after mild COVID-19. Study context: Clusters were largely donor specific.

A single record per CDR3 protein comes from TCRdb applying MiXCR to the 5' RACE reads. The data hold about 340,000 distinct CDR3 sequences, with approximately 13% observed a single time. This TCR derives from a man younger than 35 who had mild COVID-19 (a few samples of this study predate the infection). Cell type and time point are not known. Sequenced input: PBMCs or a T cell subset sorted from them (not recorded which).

CDR3 nucleotide sequence: TGTGCCTGGGCGGACGCCGCCCAGACCCAGTACTTC. Protein: CAWADAAQTQYF. The chain joins TRBV30 to TRBJ2-5; no clear D. The CDR3 sequence is 12 residues long. Between the trimmed V and J ends, which lost 5 bases and 6 bases, there was a span of 13 bases. Germline V CDR1 and CDR2: GTSNPN, SVGIG (reference sequence).